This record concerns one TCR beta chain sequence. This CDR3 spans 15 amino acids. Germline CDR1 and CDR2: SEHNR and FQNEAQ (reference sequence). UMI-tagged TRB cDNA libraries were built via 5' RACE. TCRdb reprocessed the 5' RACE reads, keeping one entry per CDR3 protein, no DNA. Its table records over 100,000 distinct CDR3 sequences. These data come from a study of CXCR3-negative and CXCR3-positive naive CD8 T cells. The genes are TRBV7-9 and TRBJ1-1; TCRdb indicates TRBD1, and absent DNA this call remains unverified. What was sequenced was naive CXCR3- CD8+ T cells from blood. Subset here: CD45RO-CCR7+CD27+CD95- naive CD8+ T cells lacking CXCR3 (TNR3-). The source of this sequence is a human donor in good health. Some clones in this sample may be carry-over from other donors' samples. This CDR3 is CASSLQGTGNTEAFF.